This T cell receptor (beta chain) derives from a study of early T cells in non-severe SARS-CoV-2 infection. The study's findings and limits: CD4 and private specificities were missed by VDJdb matching, which favored anti-spike CD8 responses.

This clonotype has just a few counts. Its target is unknown. The germline V gene encodes CDR1 MDHEN and CDR2 SYDVKM. The CDR3 length is 17 residues. Losses at the gene ends were 3 bases for V and 2 bases for J; bases not matched to a gene: 10. TCRdb called the 5' RACE reads again in MiXCR, with one record for every CDR3 protein. The repertoire holds approximately 70,000 distinct CDR3 sequences, with roughly 4.5% as singletons. The sample here was whole blood, taken at baseline. This chain connects TRBV28 to TRBJ2-3; 8 nucleotides align to TRBD2. This TCR came from an adult who was a healthcare worker with PCR-confirmed SARS-CoV-2 infection or an uninfected control (not recorded which). The donor label of this sample is uncertain. The CDR3: CASSFPFVTSDTDTQYF. The CDR3 DNA reads TGTGCCAGCAGTTTCCCCTTCGTGACTAGCGACACAGATACGCAGTATTTT.